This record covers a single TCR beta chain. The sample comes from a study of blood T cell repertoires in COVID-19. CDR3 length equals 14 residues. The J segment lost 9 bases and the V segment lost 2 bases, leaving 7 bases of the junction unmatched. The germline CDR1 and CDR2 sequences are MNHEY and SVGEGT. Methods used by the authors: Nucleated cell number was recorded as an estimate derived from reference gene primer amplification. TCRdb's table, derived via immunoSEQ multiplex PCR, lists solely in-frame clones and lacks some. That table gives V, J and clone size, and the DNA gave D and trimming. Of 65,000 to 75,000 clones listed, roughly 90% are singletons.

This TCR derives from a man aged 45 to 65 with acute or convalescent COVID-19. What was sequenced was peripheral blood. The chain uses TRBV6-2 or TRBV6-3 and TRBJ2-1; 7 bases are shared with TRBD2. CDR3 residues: CASSYRTSGREQFF. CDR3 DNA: TGTGCCAGCAGTTACAGGACTAGTGGCCGTGAGCAGTTCTTC.